A single sample gave rise to the 22 T cell receptor beta chains below, sequenced in a study of T cell responses to AZD1222 COVID-19 vaccine. Profiling relied on immunoSEQ multiplex PCR, and the TCRdb table lists in-frame clones only, not all of them. The table has over 100,000 clones, approximately 90% seen once. The specimen was peripheral blood, collected 28 days after the second AZD1222 dose. The receptor source for this set is an adult who received the AZD1222 COVID-19 vaccine.

V is TRBV9 and J is TRBJ2-3, with 8 nucleotides matching TRBD2. This CDR3 is 16 amino acids long. CDR1 and CDR2 (germline): SGDLS, YYNGEE. V gave up 5 bases and J gave up 2 bases; unmatched junction bases: 10. CDR3 coding DNA: TGTGCCAGCAGTCCAAACGGGAGGGTGATCACAGATACGCAGTATTTT. This codes for CASSPNGRVITDTQYF.

The chain links TRBV5-1 to TRBJ2-4, with 9 bases identical to TRBD2. This CDR3 has 14 amino acids. The V segment lost 2 bases and the J segment 10 bases; nucleotides outside the gene matches: 7. The germline V gene has CDR1 SGHRS and CDR2 YFSETQ. The CDR3 DNA follows: TGCGCCAGCAGCTTCGGACAGAGCGGGGGGATTCAGTACTTC. It is translated as CASSFGQSGGIQYF.

The CDR3 loop reads CASSLAVSVPDTQYF. The CDR3 DNA reads as TGCGCCAGCAGCTTGGCCGTAAGCGTTCCAGATACGCAGTATTTT. The genes are TRBV5-1 and TRBJ2-3; the D is unclear. The V end lost 0 bases, the J end lost 4 bases, and 12 bases lay between the germline ends. The CDR3 totals 15 residues. Germline values: CDR1 SGHRS, CDR2 YFSETQ.

J is TRBJ1-2 and V is TRBV25-1; D is perhaps TRBD1 (6 bases). The CDR3 runs 15 residues. Germline V gene data show CDR1 as MGHDK and CDR2 as SYGVNS. The V and J ends lost 2 bases and 1 base respectively, with 11 bases between them. DNA of the CDR3: TGTGCCAGCAGTGAAGGGAGGGGGATTAACTATGGCTACACCTTC. Residues: CASSEGRGINYGYTF.

The gene calls are TRBV5-1 and TRBJ2-5; a possible D gene is TRBD2 (6 bases). Germline lookup yields CDR1 SGHRS and CDR2 YFSETQ. The ends were cut back, 4 bases at V and 5 bases at J, with 15 bases in the middle. This CDR3 spans 14 amino acids. The CDR3 here is CASSGGLPGETQYF. For the CDR3, the DNA is TGCGCCAGCAGCGGCGGACTACCCGGGGAGACCCAGTACTTC.

This sequence joins TRBV24-1 and TRBJ1-1; D gene ambiguous. The CDR3 has 13 residues. CDR1 and CDR2 from the germline V gene are KGHDR and SFDVKD. V shed 8 bases and J shed 2 bases, with 11 bases lying between them. The CDR3, as DNA: TGTGCCACCAAAGCAGACACAAACACTGAAGCTTTCTTT. Amino acids: CATKADTNTEAFF.

V is TRBV7-9 and J is TRBJ2-4; 7 nucleotides line up with TRBD1. Germline V lookup: CDR1 SEHNR, CDR2 FQNEAQ (reference sequence). This CDR3 contains 17 residues. The V and J ends lost 1 base and 1 base, in that order; junction bases with no gene match: 7. The CDR3 nucleotides are TGTGCCAGCAGCTTAGGACAGGGTTCCTTGGCCAAAAACATTCAGTACTTC. It encodes CASSLGQGSLAKNIQYF. Drawing the rest from reference TRBV7-9 and TRBJ2-4, the complete variable domain is DTGVSQNPRHKITKRGQNVTFRCDPISEHNRLYWYRQTLGQGPEFLTYFQNEAQLEKSRLLSDRFSAERPKGSFSTLEIQRTEQGDSAMYLCASSLGQGSLAKNIQYFGAGTRLSVL.

The V gene is TRBV28, the J gene TRBJ1-4, with 10 bases that match TRBD1. Germline trimming cut 2 bases from V and 8 bases from J; bases unmatched to any gene: 5. Germline lookup yields CDR1 MDHEN and CDR2 SYDVKM. The CDR3 is made up of 15 amino acids. The CDR3 DNA sequence: TGTGCCAGCAGTTTAGGACAGGGGGTTGGGGAAAAACTGTTTTTT. This sequence encodes CASSLGQGVGEKLFF.

J is TRBJ1-1 and V is TRBV7-6, with 9 positions matching TRBD1. CDR3 length equals 12 residues. The V gene end was trimmed by 5 bases and the J gene end by 10 bases; junction bases not matched to a gene: 5. Per the germline V gene, CDR1 is SGHVS and CDR2 is FNYEAQ. DNA of the CDR3: TGTGCCAGCAGCCCAGACAGGGGGACAGCTTTCTTT. This encodes CASSPDRGTAFF.

V gene TRBV5-4 combines with J gene TRBJ2-3, with TRBD2 as a possible D gene (5 bases). The V gene lost 0 bases and the J gene lost 2 bases, with 16 bases spanning the gap. This CDR3 spans 17 amino acids. Germline V gives CDR1 SGHNT, CDR2 YYREEE (reference sequence). CDR3 protein: CASSLGGIGLLTDTQYF. In DNA form, the CDR3 reads TGTGCCAGCAGCTTGGGAGGGATTGGGCTTCTCACAGATACGCAGTATTTT. Together with reference TRBV5-4 and TRBJ2-3, the CDR3 gives the full variable domain: ETGVTQSPTHLIKTRGQQVTLRCSSQSGHNTVSWYQQALGQGPQFIFQYYREEENGRGNFPPRFSGLQFPNYSSELNVNALELDDSALYLCASSLGGIGLLTDTQYFGPGTRLTVL.

The rearrangement uses TRBV15 and TRBJ2-7, with 12 bases lining up with TRBD2. Germline CDR1 reads LNHNV; CDR2 reads YYDKDF (reference sequence). CDR3 length: 15 residues. The trim removed 4 bases at V and 5 bases at J, leaving 6 bases unmatched. Here the CDR3 DNA reads TGTGCCACCAGCATGGGACTAGCGGGCCCCGACGAGCAGTACTTC. This sequence encodes CATSMGLAGPDEQYF.

CDR3 DNA sequence: TGTGCTAGTGGTTTGGGCGGGACAGCGGTCGGGGAGCTGTTTTTT. As protein: CASGLGGTAVGELFF. This chain uses TRBV12-5 with TRBJ2-2; weak D call: TRBD1 (7 bases). V dropped 1 base and J dropped 7 bases, with 13 bases sitting between them. In germline, CDR1 is LGHNT, CDR2 FRNRAP. The CDR3 has 15 residues.

V and J are TRBV6-1 and TRBJ2-7; perhaps TRBD2 as D (6 bases). This CDR3 has 13 residues. The ends were cut back, 0 bases at V and 4 bases at J, with 7 bases in the middle. Germline lookup yields CDR1 MNHNS and CDR2 SASEGT. In DNA form, the CDR3 reads TGTGCCAGCAGTGAAGCGGAGGGTTACGAGCAGTACTTC. As protein: CASSEAEGYEQYF.

J is TRBJ2-5 and V is TRBV5-1; D not resolved. The length of the CDR3 is 13 residues. Between the trimmed V and J ends, which lost 0 bases and 3 bases, there was a span of 6 bases. Germline CDR1 is SGHRS and CDR2 is YFSETQ. The CDR3 sequence is CASSLEWEETQYF. In DNA form, the CDR3 reads TGCGCCAGCAGCTTGGAGTGGGAAGAGACCCAGTACTTC. Full variable domain (remainder filled in from reference TRBV5-1 and TRBJ2-5): KAGVTQTPRYLIKTRGQQVTLSCSPISGHRSVSWYQQTPGQGLQFLFEYFSETQRNKGNFPGRFSGRQFSNSRSEMNVSTLELGDSALYLCASSLEWEETQYFGPGTRLLVL.

This sequence joins TRBV7-2 and TRBJ1-2; 8 bases match TRBD1. The V gene end was trimmed by 5 bases and the J gene end by 4 bases; junction bases not matched to a gene: 3. CDR1 SGHTA and CDR2 FQGNSA come from the germline V gene. This CDR3 is 13 amino acids long. For the CDR3, the DNA is TGTGCCAGCAGCGGAGGGACAGGCTATGGCTACACCTTC. This gives the protein CASSGGTGYGYTF.

The chain is built from TRBV6-5 and TRBJ2-5; TRBD2 is a possible D gene (6 bases). There are 15 residues in the CDR3. Germline CDR1 and CDR2: MNHEY and SVGAGI. V dropped 7 bases and J dropped 4 bases, with 19 bases sitting between them. CDR3 in DNA: TGTGCCAGCACCCCATGGAGGGCCCCCCCAGAGACCCAGTACTTC. Amino acid sequence: CASTPWRAPPETQYF.

The V and J genes are TRBV18 and TRBJ2-4; tentatively, D is TRBD1 or TRBD2 (5 bases each). CDR1 and CDR2 from the germline V gene are KGHSH and LQKENI. The CDR3 covers 16 residues. Trimming cost V 3 bases and J 4 bases, with 16 bases left between them. In nucleotides, the CDR3 is TGTGCCAGCTCACCTATGACCCGGGACGGAAAAAACATTCAGTACTTC. It is translated as CASSPMTRDGKNIQYF.

The CDR3 nucleotides are TGTGCCAGCAGCAACTGGGACAACCCGGGGGCTTTCTTT. Amino acids: CASSNWDNPGAFF. J is TRBJ1-1 and V is TRBV21-1; the table names TRBD1, a call not compared with the DNA. TRBV21-1 is tagged as a pseudogene. The length of the CDR3 is 13 residues.

The V call is TRBV7-9, the J call TRBJ1-1; D gene unclear. Germline loops: CDR1 SEHNR, CDR2 FQNEAQ (reference sequence). V was pared by 1 base and J by 8 bases, with 8 bases between. CDR3 size: 12 residues. The CDR3, as DNA: TGTGCCAGCAGCTTAGGTCTGGTCGAAGCTTTCTTT. Translation: CASSLGLVEAFF. Supplemented by reference TRBV7-9 and TRBJ1-1, the full variable domain reads DTGVSQNPRHKITKRGQNVTFRCDPISEHNRLYWYRQTLGQGPEFLTYFQNEAQLEKSRLLSDRFSAERPKGSFSTLEIQRTEQGDSAMYLCASSLGLVEAFFGQGTRLTVV.

The V call is TRBV19, the J call TRBJ1-1; D call uncertain. Between the trimmed V and J ends, which lost 3 bases and 5 bases, there was a span of 10 bases. CDR1 and CDR2 (germline): LNHDA, SQIVND (reference sequence). The CDR3 length is 13 residues. Here the CDR3 reads CASSITGSTEAFF. CDR3 DNA: TGTGCCAGTAGTATTACGGGGTCGACTGAAGCTTTCTTT.

The chain combines TRBV11-2 with TRBJ2-2; TRBD2 matches 9 bases. Germline V gene sequence: CDR1 SGHAT, CDR2 FQNNGV. The CDR3 has 15 residues. With V trimmed by 11 bases and J by 4 bases, 11 bases remained unmatched. The CDR3 here is CAQERGGRGTGELFF. CDR3 sequence (DNA): TGTGCCCAGGAACGAGGCGGGAGGGGCACCGGGGAGCTGTTTTTT.

The chain employs TRBV18 and TRBJ1-4; 8 bases match TRBD1. V dropped 3 bases and J dropped 7; count of bases not matched to a gene: 7. Germline V gives CDR1 KGHSH, CDR2 LQKENI. The CDR3 is 15 amino acids. CDR3 coding DNA: TGTGCCAGCTCACCCGGGACAGGCGTGACTGAAAAACTGTTTTTT. Protein: CASSPGTGVTEKLFF.